Listed here is a single TCR beta chain. What it binds is not known. This record comes from a study of response to subunit inactivated influenza vaccine. Study-wide points: It was suggested by the authors that few new T cells are recruited by each seasonal influenza vaccination.

The V end was cut by 2 bases, the J end by 2 bases, with 14 bases between. The CDR3 length is 16 residues. From germline, CDR1 is SGHVS and CDR2 FQNEAQ. TCRdb redid the calling of the RT-PCR reads with MiXCR, one entry per CDR3 protein. The data contain around 300,000 distinct CDR3 sequences, about 20% of them seen just once; the ten biggest clones take up 10% to 13%. The chain joins TRBV7-8 to TRBJ2-3; D is perhaps TRBD1 (5 bases). Sequences were derived from PBMCs from blood, sampled about 19 months after vaccination. The TCR comes from a man aged 45-69 years who received an inactivated influenza vaccine. CDR3: CASSLRTPRATDTQYF. The DNA of the CDR3 is TGTGCCAGCAGCTTACGGACACCACGGGCCACAGATACGCAGTATTTT.